This T cell receptor beta chain was captured by sequencing in a study of OX40 agonist ivuxolimab in advanced cancers. Across the whole study: Ivuxolimab, an agonistic anti-OX40 (CD134) antibody, was given to patients. General study points: Among the lowest peripheral clonal expansion occurred in 0.1-3.0 mg/kg partial responders. The authors also found low normalized T-cell clonal expansion in some nonresponders. Not determined was the antigen specificity of the expanded peripheral T cells.

Repertoires were generated with immunoSEQ multiplex PCR, while TCRdb's copy carries only in-frame clones and drops some. This sample has around 25,000 clones, with around three quarters found just once. The V end lost 0 bases, the J end lost 7 bases, and 8 bases lay between the germline ends. CDR3 length equals 13 residues. Germline V gives CDR1 SGDLS, CDR2 YYNGEE. As concerns this clone: The antigen is undetermined.

This specimen consisted of CD4+ or CD8+ T cells sorted from blood, obtained in a trial of the OX40 agonist ivuxolimab. The chain couples TRBV9 to TRBJ2-1; D gene ambiguous. The source is an adult with an advanced solid tumor such as melanoma, head and neck, liver or kidney cancer. CDR3 nucleotides: TGTGCCAGCAGCGTAGTTTCCGGGAATGAGCAGTTCTTC. Residues: CASSVVSGNEQFF.